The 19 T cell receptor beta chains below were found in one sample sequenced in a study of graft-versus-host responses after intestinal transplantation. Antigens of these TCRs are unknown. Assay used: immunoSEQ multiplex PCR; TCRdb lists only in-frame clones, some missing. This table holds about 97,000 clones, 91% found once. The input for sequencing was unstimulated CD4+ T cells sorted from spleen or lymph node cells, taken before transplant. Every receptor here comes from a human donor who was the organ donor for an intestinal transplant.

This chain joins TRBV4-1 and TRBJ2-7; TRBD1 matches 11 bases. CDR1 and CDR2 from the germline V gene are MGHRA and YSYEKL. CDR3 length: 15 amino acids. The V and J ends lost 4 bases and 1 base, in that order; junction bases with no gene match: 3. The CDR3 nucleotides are TGCGCCAGCAGCCCCGGACAGGGGGCTTCCTACGAGCAGTACTTC. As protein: CASSPGQGASYEQYF.

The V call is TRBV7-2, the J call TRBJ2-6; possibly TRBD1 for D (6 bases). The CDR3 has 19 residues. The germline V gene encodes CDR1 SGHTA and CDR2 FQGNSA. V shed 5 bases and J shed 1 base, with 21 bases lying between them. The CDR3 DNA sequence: TGTGCCAGCAGCCCATGGCTGGTGGGTCAGGGGTCTGGGGCCAACGTCCTGACTTTC. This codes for CASSPWLVGQGSGANVLTF.

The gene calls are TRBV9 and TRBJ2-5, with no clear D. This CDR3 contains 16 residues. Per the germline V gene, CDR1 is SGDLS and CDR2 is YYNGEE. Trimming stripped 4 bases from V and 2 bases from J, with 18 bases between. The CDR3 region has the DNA TGTGCCAGCAGCCCCCACCCTCTTGCGGAACAAGAGACCCAGTACTTC. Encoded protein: CASSPHPLAEQETQYF. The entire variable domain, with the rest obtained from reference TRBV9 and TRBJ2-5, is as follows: DSGVTQTPKHLITATGQRVTLRCSPRSGDLSVYWYQQSLDQGLQFLIQYYNGEERAKGNILERFSAQQFPDLHSELNLSSLELGDSALYFCASSPHPLAEQETQYFGPGTRLLVL.

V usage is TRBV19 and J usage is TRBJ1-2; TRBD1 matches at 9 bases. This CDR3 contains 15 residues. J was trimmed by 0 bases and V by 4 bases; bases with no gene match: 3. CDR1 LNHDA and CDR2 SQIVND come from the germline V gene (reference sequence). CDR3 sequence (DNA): TGTGCCAGTAGTACACAGGGGGCAACTAACTATGGCTACACCTTC. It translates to CASSTQGATNYGYTF.

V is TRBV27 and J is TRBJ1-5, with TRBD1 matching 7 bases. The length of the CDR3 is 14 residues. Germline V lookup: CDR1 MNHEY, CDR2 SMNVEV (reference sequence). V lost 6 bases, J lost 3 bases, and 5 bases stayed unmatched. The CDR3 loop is CASSPGGLNQPQHF. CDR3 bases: TGTGCCAGCAGCCCAGGGGGACTCAATCAGCCCCAGCATTTT.

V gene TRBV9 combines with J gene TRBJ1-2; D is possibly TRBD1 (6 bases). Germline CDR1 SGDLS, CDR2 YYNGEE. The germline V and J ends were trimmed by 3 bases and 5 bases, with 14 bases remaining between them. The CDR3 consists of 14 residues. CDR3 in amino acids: CASSAIQGRYGYTF. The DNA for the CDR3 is TGTGCCAGCAGCGCCATACAGGGCAGATATGGCTACACCTTC. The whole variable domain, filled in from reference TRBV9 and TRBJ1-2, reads DSGVTQTPKHLITATGQRVTLRCSPRSGDLSVYWYQQSLDQGLQFLIQYYNGEERAKGNILERFSAQQFPDLHSELNLSSLELGDSALYFCASSAIQGRYGYTFGSGTRLTVV.

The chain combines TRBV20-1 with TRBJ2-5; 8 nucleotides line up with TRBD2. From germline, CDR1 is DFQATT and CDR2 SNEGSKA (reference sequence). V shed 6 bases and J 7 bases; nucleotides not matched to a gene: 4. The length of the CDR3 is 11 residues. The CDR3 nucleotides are TGCAGTGCCGGACTAGCCGGGACCCAGTACTTC. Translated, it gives CSAGLAGTQYF.

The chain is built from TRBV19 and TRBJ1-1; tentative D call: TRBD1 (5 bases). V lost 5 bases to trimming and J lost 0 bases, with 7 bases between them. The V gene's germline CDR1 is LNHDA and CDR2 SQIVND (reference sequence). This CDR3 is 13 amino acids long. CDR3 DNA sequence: TGTGCCAGTAGTGCGACAGTGAACACTGAAGCTTTCTTT. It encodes CASSATVNTEAFF.

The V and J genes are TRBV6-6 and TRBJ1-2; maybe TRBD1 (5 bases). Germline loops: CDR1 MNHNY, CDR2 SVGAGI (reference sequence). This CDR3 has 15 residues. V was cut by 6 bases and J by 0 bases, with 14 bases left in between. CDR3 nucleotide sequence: TGTGCCAGCAGAACCCCGGGGGGGTCTAACTATGGCTACACCTTC. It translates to CASRTPGGSNYGYTF.

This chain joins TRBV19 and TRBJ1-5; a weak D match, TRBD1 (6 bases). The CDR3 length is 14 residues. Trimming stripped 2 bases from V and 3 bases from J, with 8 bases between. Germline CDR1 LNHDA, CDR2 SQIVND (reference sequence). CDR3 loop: CASSIRTANQPQHF. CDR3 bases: TGTGCCAGTAGTATAAGGACAGCCAATCAGCCCCAGCATTTT.

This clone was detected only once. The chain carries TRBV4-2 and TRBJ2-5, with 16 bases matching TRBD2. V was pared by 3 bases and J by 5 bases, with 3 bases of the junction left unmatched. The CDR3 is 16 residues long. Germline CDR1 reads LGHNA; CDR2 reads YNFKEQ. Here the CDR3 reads CASSHGTSGGAETQYF. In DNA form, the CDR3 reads TGTGCCAGCAGCCACGGGACTAGCGGGGGGGCGGAGACCCAGTACTTC.

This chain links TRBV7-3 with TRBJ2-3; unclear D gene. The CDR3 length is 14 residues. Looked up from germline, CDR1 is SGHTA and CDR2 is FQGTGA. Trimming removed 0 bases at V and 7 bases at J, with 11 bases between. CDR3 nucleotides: TGTGCCAGCAGCTTAACGACTCCCTCGAATACGCAGTATTTT. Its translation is CASSLTTPSNTQYF.

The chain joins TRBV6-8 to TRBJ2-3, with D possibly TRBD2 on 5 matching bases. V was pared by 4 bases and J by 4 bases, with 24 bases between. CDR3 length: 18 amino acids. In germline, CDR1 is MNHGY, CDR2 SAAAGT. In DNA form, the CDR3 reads TGTGCCAGCAGTTCCAAAGGACCACACCGGGATCTGGCAGATACGCAGTATTTT. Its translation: CASSSKGPHRDLADTQYF.

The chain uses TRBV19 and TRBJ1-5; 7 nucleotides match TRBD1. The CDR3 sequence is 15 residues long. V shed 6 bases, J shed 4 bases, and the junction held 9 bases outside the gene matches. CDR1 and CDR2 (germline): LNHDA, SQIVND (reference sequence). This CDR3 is CASRATGDQNQPQHF. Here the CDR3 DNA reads TGTGCCAGTAGGGCCACAGGGGATCAAAATCAGCCCCAGCATTTT.

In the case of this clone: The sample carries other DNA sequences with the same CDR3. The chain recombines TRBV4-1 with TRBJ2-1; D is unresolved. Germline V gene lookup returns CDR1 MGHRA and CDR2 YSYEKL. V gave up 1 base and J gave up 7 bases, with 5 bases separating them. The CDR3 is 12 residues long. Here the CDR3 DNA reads TGCGCCAGCAGCCAAGGAGGAAATGAGCAGTTCTTC. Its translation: CASSQGGNEQFF.

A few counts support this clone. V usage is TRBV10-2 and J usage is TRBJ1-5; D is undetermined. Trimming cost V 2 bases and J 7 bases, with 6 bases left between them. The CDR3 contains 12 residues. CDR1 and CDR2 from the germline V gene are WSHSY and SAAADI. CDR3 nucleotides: TGCGCCAGCAGTGAGGGCAGACAGCCCCAGCATTTT. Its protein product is CASSEGRQPQHF.

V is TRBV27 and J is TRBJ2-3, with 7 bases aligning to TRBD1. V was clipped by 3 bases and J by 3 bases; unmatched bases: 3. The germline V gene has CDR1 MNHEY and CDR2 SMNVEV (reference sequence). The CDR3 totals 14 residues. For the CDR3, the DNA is TGTGCCAGCAGTTTTGACAGGGCGACAGATACGCAGTATTTT. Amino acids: CASSFDRATDTQYF.

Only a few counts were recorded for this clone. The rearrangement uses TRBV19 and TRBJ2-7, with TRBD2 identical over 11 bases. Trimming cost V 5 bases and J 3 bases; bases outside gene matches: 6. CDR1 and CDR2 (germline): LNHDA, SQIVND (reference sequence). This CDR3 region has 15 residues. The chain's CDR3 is CASSLSLAGGYEQYF. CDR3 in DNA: TGTGCCAGTAGTCTATCCCTAGCGGGGGGCTACGAGCAGTACTTC.

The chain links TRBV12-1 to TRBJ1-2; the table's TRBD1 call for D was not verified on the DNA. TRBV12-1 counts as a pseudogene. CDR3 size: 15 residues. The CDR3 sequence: CASSGESSGDYGYTF. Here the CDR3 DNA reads TGTGCCAGCAGCGGTGAAAGTTCAGGGGACTATGGCTACACCTTC.